This T cell receptor (beta chain) comes out of a study of Ad26.COV2.S vaccination and SARS-CoV-2 variants (dated by TCRdb to the early 2020s). A note on the overall study: Donors in the vaccine arm were drawn from COV1001, a multicentre, randomized, double-blind, placebo-controlled phase I-IIa trial testing Ad26.COV2.S in healthy adults. Ad26.COV2.S was administered intramuscularly at 5 x 10^10 or 1 x 10^11 viral particles, either as a single shot or as two shots given 56 days apart. TCRbeta repertoire sequencing was used to assess the specificity and breadth of SARS-CoV-2-reactive T cell receptors after Ad26.COV2.S vaccination. The TCR-sequenced set comprised around 30 samples: about 19 Ad26.COV2.S vaccine recipients, 5 placebo recipients and 8 SARS-CoV-2 convalescent individuals. Trial participants were randomized into five groups of five, in which low-dose or high-dose Ad26.COV2.S was given once or twice, or placebo was given on both occasions. Investigators remained blinded to trial group allocation during experiments and outcome assessment.

According to the study, the label for this sample's treatment or condition signals: roughly 18 received Ad26.COV2.S at low or high dose, single or two shots; a few received placebo; per-sample allocation not given. Repertoires of vaccine and placebo recipients were sequenced from samples collected on day 63 after the first injection. In Cohort 1b, 25 adults aged 18-55 years were enrolled at a single site in Boston, USA, between 29 July and 7 August 2020. Ad26.COV2.S was a replication-incompetent adenovirus type 26 vector expressing a prefusion-stabilized SARS-CoV-2 spike protein from the original Wuhan strain. The immunoSEQ Assay was the method used to sequence TCRbeta CDR3 regions. After extraction, genomic DNA underwent amplification by bias-controlled multiplex PCR, followed by high-throughput sequencing. The authors' analysis ran thus. To quantify the absolute abundance of every unique TCRbeta CDR3 region, sequences were collapsed and filtered. Usable DNA was measured by amplifying reference genes present in all nucleated cells, and TCRbeta template counts were normalized to that usable DNA to estimate T cell fraction. Repertoire TCRs were annotated as SARS-CoV-2-specific by exact matching of V gene, CDR3 amino acid sequence and J gene to a known reactive TCR set. The reference SARS-CoV-2 TCR set was obtained from MIRA and was filtered for enrichment in COVID-19-positive ImmuneCODE repertoires, whereby public or cross-reactive TCRs were removed. Using the MIRA antigens, annotated TCRs were further analysed by specific ORF or by position within an ORF. Breadth was defined as the number of annotated unique rearrangements divided by the total number of unique productive rearrangements, and depth was defined as the summed frequency of the annotated unique rearrangements. Group comparisons of TCR breadth used two-sided Wilcoxon rank-sum tests. Sourced from immuneACCESS, this table was stored by TCRdb with only in-frame sequences that have V and J called. A share of the clones is absent; for the studies checked, an unresolved V gene accounts for under half, and the remainder has no known explanation. Clone size and V and J calls were adopted from that table, with D and trimming inferred from the DNA. This sample holds roughly 400,000 clones; about nine tenths were observed only once. The top ten constitute more than 1.5% of the sample.

Spanning cysteine to phenylalanine, the CDR3 consists of 14 amino acids. Only CDR3 DNA remains: 42 bases, in frame from the first base. V is cut by 4 bases and J by 8 bases, and the space between the germline ends is 15 bases. Via the germline V gene (reference sequence), CDR1 is SEHNR and CDR2 FQNEAQ. Details on this clone: No antigen is known for it. Base qualities are not at hand, and no much larger clone is one base apart.

The investigation overall reported the following: Higher spike-specific TCR breadth was observed in Ad26.COV2.S recipients than in placebo recipients (P = 0.0014). The authors noted that the TCR breadth and depth analyses may have underestimated total T cell responses. Substantial breadth of spike-specific CD8+ and CD4+ T cell responses was reported after vaccination. Comparing responses between vaccine doses or regimens was not something the study was powered to do. Vaccine and placebo recipients had similar non-spike TCR breadth, a finding consistent with the vaccine containing only spike.

This chain joins TRBV7-9 to TRBJ2-4; a weak D assignment points to TRBD2 (6 bases agree). The sequencing here drew on peripheral blood, taken in a trial of Ad26.COV2.S vaccine versus placebo. The TCR was taken from a person aged 18-60 years who received the Ad26.COV2.S COVID-19 vaccine or a placebo. The bases read TGTGCCAGCAGCTCCGGGTATCGGAGGGACATTCAGTACTTC. Its translation reads: CASSSGYRRDIQYF.